The clone carrying this T cell receptor beta chain has at least ten counts. Its cognate antigen is unknown. The ends were cut back, 2 bases at V and 0 bases at J, with 10 bases in the middle. The CDR3 contains 15 residues. Germline values: CDR1 SGHTA, CDR2 FQGTGA. This specimen comes from a study of regulatory T cells in long-lasting Graves disease. Time point: newly diagnosed GD, antithyroid drugs for less than 3 months. After RNA was extracted from PBMCs, the TCR library was made from it. Researchers made TCR beta libraries by using iRepertoire HTBI primers and running Arm-PCR on CDR3 regions. TCRdb re-derived calls from the multiplex PCR reads in MiXCR, one entry per CDR3 protein. Here the sample spans some 250,000 distinct CDR3 sequences, around a sixth being singletons. Study findings and constraints: Persistent Graves' patients showed reduced TCR diversity versus newly diagnosed patients.

These sequences were also reported in another study, on T cells in Graves' hyperthyroidism and ophthalmopathy. That source adds: Those with hyperthyroidism were 18 to 65 years old, newly diagnosed, and ill for under 2 months.

The source is a woman under 40 with Graves disease. This chain links TRBV7-3 with TRBJ1-1; the D is unclear. The sequencing here drew on peripheral blood mononuclear cells (PBMCs), taken at new diagnosis, from a patient treated with antithyroid drugs. CDR3 sequence reads: CASSLALSVNTEAFF. The CDR3 DNA reads as TGTGCCAGCAGCTTAGCCCTTTCAGTGAACACTGAAGCTTTCTTT.